This TCR beta chain was captured by sequencing in a study of beta chain features in type 1 diabetes. All of the isolated RNA was reverse transcribed, so expressed TCRB transcripts were sequenced. The assay was immunoSEQ multiplex PCR, and TCRdb's table has in-frame clones only and misses some. The table has 130,000 to 150,000 clones, nearly 50% seen once. CDR1 and CDR2 from the germline V gene are GTSNPN and SVGIG (reference sequence). V was cut by 0 bases and J by 0 bases, with 9 bases left in between. The CDR3 length is 15 residues. The sequenced material came from Tregs from blood. This receptor was taken from a man aged 18 to 30 in good health. This chain connects TRBV30 to TRBJ2-1, with D possibly being TRBD2 (5 bases). The CDR3 here is CAWSVRGSSYNEQFF. Here the CDR3 DNA reads TGTGCCTGGAGTGTACGGGGAAGCTCCTACAATGAGCAGTTCTTC.